Listed below are T cell receptor beta chains from one sample, sequenced in a study of regulatory T cells in long-lasting Graves disease. MiXCR was run by TCRdb on the multiplex PCR reads, yielding one entry per CDR3 protein. In the table there are approximately 400,000 distinct CDR3 sequences, over 12% of which are singletons. These data were also reused for a study on T cells in Graves' hyperthyroidism and ophthalmopathy.

Material: peripheral blood mononuclear cells (PBMCs), obtained at new diagnosis, from a patient treated with antithyroid drugs. The origin of the receptors is a woman in her thirties or forties with Graves disease. The CDR3 runs from the conserved cysteine through the conserved F or W. Each record gives: clone size, J gene, V gene, CDR3 protein. The listing skips clone size in some rows; elsewhere it reads once, few, many or a size class.

>many|TRBJ2-2|TRBV18
CASLQGGSGELFF
>NA|TRBJ1-4|TRBV28
CASSLVGSNEKLFF
>few|TRBJ2-2|TRBV7-9
CASSPPSGRAGGELFF
>many|TRBJ2-5|TRBV4-1
CASSQGAGGWEETQYF
>many|TRBJ2-2|TRBV6-1
CASRPLETAGELFF
>many|TRBJ1-5|TRBV10-3
CAISESFNQPQHF
>NA|TRBJ2-1|TRBV28
CASRPPGLAANEQFF
>many|TRBJ2-3|TRBV11-2
CASSLGLAGGPDTQYF
>few|TRBJ2-5|TRBV20-1
CSARDRGGRGETQYF
>NA|TRBJ1-3|TRBV4-2
CASSRDLWSSGNTIYF
>many|TRBJ2-7|TRBV20-1
CSARRTGTRPYEQYF
>many|TRBJ2-7|TRBV11-2
CASSSIRVHEQYF
>NA|TRBJ1-5|TRBV20-1
CSARVAGRIQPQHF
>many|TRBJ1-2|TRBV20-1
CSARARRGYTF
>many|TRBJ2-1|TRBV2
CASSQDSDEQFF
>NA|TRBJ1-2|TRBV20-1
CSARDRGRGASGGYTF
>many|TRBJ1-6|TRBV27
CASSFNPYSPLHF
>NA|TRBJ2-1|TRBV7-9
CASSSMSSGRYEEQFF
>NA|TRBJ1-5|TRBV20-1
CSAPGKGVPQHF
>few|TRBJ2-2|TRBV4-1
CASSQRVVNTGELFF
>few|NA|TRBV5-6
CASSTGTGNEQFF
>many|TRBJ2-1|TRBV6-2/TRBV6-3
CASSLDNEQFF
>many|TRBJ2-3|TRBV3-1
CASSLIPGQGKSSTDTQYF
>many|TRBJ1-1|TRBV30
CAWSVRGQVNTEAFF
>many|TRBJ2-7|TRBV30
CAWSDSLSKYF
>many|TRBJ2-5|TRBV11-2
CASSLAFARETQYF
>NA|TRBJ1-1|TRBV7-9
CASSPWTGTNTEAFF
>many|TRBJ2-7|TRBV27
CASSLSGGRAFYEQYF
>NA|TRBJ1-1|TRBV20-1
CSATTGTQAFF